The 3 T cell receptor beta chains given below trace back to one sample, sequenced in a study of blood T cells in healthy people across ages. Alongside a J-beta primer mix, a sample-barcoded 5' primer served in a second PCR lasting about 7 to 11 cycles. TCRdb passed the 5' RACE reads through MiXCR, listing each CDR3 protein once. Of fewer than 2,000,000 distinct CDR3 sequences in the sample, 30% to 40% were seen once. Sequences were obtained from blood. These receptor sequences come from a human donor in good health.

With regard to this clonotype: A junction end diverges from the germline sequence, so it may reflect a read error. This rearrangement joins TRBV7-3 to TRBJ2-3; TRBD2 might be the D (6 bases). There are 12 residues in the CDR3. From germline, CDR1 is SGHTA and CDR2 FQGTGA. The CDR3 is CAGSFSGDTQYF. CDR3 DNA: TGTGCCGGCAGCTTTAGCGGAGATACGCAGTATTTT.

The V gene is TRBV28, the J gene TRBJ2-3; D might be TRBD1 or TRBD2, each matching 5 bases. The V end lost 2 bases, the J end lost 0 bases, and 18 bases lay between the germline ends. Germline V gene lookup returns CDR1 MDHEN and CDR2 SYDVKM. CDR3 length: 18 residues. CDR3 loop: CASSLISTGTGSTDTQYF. CDR3 coding DNA: TGTGCCAGCAGTTTAATCTCCACCGGGACGGGGAGCACAGATACGCAGTATTTT.

There are a few counts of this clonotype. This chain joins TRBV29-1 and TRBJ2-5; 10 bases fit TRBD1. The germline V gene has CDR1 SQVTM and CDR2 ANQGSEA. The trim removed 0 bases at V and 5 bases at J, leaving 6 bases unmatched. The CDR3 is 15 amino acids. The CDR3 region has the DNA TGCAGCGTTGAAGAGGGACAGGGGAACGGGGAGACCCAGTACTTC. It yields the protein CSVEEGQGNGETQYF. Drawing the rest from reference TRBV29-1 and TRBJ2-5, the complete variable domain is SAVISQKPSRDICQRGTSLTIQCQVDSQVTMMFWYRQQPGQSLTLIATANQGSEATYESGFVIDKFPISRPNLTFSTLTVSNMSPEDSSIYLCSVEEGQGNGETQYFGPGTRLLVL.